Described below is a single TCR beta chain sequence and its context. Its antigen is undetermined. These data come from a study of post-analysis software for immune sequencing data. Study details: In terms of disease course, relapsing-remitting, secondary progressive and progressive-relapsing multiple sclerosis were included.

Findings and limits, study-wide: A few TRBV segments occurring more often in patients than controls included TRBV5-6, TRBV5-1 and TRBV20-1. Among multiple sclerosis patients, normalized Chao1 diversity was significantly below that of controls.

Germline values: CDR1 SGHAT, CDR2 FQNNGV. This CDR3 is 14 amino acids long. J was trimmed by 4 bases and V by 4 bases; bases with no gene match: 5. The authors incorporated unique molecular identifiers into the TCR beta cDNA libraries. One entry per CDR3 protein, called by TCRdb with MiXCR from the PCR reads. The sample has 350,000 to 450,000 distinct CDR3 sequences, more than 30% seen once. Sequencing was carried out using blood. This chain connects TRBV11-2 to TRBJ2-3; 7 nucleotides line up with TRBD1. The TCR was taken from a girl aged 2 to 10 with multiple sclerosis. In DNA, the CDR3 is TGTGCCAGCAGCTCGACAGGGCGAGCAGATACGCAGTATTTT. Protein: CASSSTGRADTQYF.